This T cell receptor beta chain appears in the sequencing data of a study of blood T cell repertoires in COVID-19. The CDR3 extends over 13 amino acids. The V and J ends lost 3 bases and 7 bases respectively, with 10 bases between them. CDR1 and CDR2 from the germline V gene are SGHRS and YFSETQ. Clones were read by immunoSEQ multiplex PCR, and TCRdb kept only the in-frame ones, dropping some. The sample yields approximately 200,000 clones, around four fifths seen once. The chain couples TRBV5-1 to TRBJ1-4; D is unclear. Material: peripheral blood. This receptor was taken from an older woman who had recovered from COVID-19. CDR3 bases: TGCGCCAGCAGCTCTCTCCCCGGTGAAAAACTGTTTTTT. As protein: CASSSLPGEKLFF.